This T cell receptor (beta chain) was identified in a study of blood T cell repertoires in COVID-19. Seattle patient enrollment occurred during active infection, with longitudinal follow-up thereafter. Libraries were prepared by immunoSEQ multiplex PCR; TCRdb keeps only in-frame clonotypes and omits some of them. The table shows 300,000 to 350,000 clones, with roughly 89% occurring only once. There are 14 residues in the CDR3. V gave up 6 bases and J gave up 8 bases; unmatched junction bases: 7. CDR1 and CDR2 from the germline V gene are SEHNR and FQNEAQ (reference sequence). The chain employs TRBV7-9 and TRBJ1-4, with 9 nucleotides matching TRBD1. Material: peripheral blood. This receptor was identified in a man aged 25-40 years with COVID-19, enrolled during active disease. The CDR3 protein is CASRRGQGDEKLFF. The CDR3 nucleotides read TGTGCCAGCAGGCGGGGACAGGGAGACGAAAAACTGTTTTTT.